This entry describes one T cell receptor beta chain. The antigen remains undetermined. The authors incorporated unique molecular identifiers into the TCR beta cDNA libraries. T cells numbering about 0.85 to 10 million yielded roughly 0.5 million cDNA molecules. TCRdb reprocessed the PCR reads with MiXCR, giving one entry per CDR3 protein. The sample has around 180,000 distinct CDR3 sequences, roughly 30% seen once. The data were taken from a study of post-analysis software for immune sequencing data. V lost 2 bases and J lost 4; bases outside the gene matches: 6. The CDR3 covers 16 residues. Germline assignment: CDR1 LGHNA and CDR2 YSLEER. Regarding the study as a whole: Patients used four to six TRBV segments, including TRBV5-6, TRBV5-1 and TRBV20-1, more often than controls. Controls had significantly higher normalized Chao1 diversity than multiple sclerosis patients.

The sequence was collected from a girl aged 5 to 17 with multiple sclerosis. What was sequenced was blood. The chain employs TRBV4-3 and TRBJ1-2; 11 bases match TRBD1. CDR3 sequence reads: CASSQLGTGGLYGYTF. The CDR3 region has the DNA TGCGCCAGCAGCCAACTTGGGACAGGGGGACTCTATGGCTACACCTTC.